This entry features one TCR beta chain sequence. This clonotype has a count of ten or more. Which antigen it targets is not known. Base qualities are not recorded, but no much larger clone differs from it by a single base. The donors were roughly 38 Caucasian individuals from Russia, aged 6 to 90 years, who were systemically healthy. Each donor gave roughly 11 milliliters of peripheral blood, drawn into EDTA-treated Vacutainer tubes. Ficoll-Paque density-gradient centrifugation was used to isolate PBMCs, with at least 6 million per sample. Total RNA, at least 5.5 micrograms per sample, was extracted from PBMCs with Trizol reagent. Naive CD45RAhigh/CD27high T cell percentages were measured by flow cytometry on a PBMC aliquot from every donor. The data were obtained in a study of blood T cells in healthy people across ages (dated by TCRdb to 2014 to 2015). Broadly, across the study: In model experiments, template switching captured roughly one uniquely barcoded TCR beta cDNA molecule for every two T cells. The study measured age-related changes in TCR beta repertoire diversity using deep sequencing normalized with unique cDNA molecular identifiers. Four age groups were formed from the donors: young (average roughly 16 years), middle-aged (approximately 41), aged (roughly 56) and long-lived (less than 85). Two additional independent replicas of 1 million unique cDNA reads from the same blood draw were analyzed for two donors (one aged 18 to 30 and one aged 80 or older). Points the paper makes about the study in general: Because the CMV infection status of the donors was unknown, age-related changes in expanded clonotypes may potentially have been confounded. Since profiling was done on bulk unsorted PBMCs, naive and antigen-experienced compartments could not be conclusively compared. The percentage of naive T cells measured by flow cytometry correlated strongly with observed TCR beta diversity. Estimates of total diversity based on one million sequenced T cells were regarded as lower bounds and as underestimates. Observed TCR beta diversity per million T cells fell roughly linearly with age, and a significant reduction was already apparent by age approximately 41. Compared with the aged group, the long-lived group had more naive CD4+ T cells, fewer expanded clones and increased TCR diversity, suggesting age selection.

Libraries were built with 5' RACE. Instrument used: Illumina HiSeq 2500. A second PCR of roughly 6 to 11 cycles was run with a J-beta primer mix and a sample-barcoded 5' primer. A unique molecular identifier was introduced onto each TCR beta cDNA molecule by a template-switch 5' adaptor carrying 12 random nucleotides. Each sample yielded at least 3 million CDR3-containing paired-end reads. First-strand cDNA was synthesized from all RNA with the Mint cDNA synthesis kit, primed by a TRBC-specific oligonucleotide. After uracil-DNA glycosylase treatment, a first 18-cycle PCR used universal primers M1SS and BC2_uni_R on all cDNA. The paper's processing steps were these. For normalization, 1 million high-quality reads, each with a distinct molecular identifier, were randomly selected from each sample. Reads sharing molecular identifiers were discarded rather than binned into consensus sequences. CDR3 identification, clonotype clustering and error correction used MiTCR with a Q25 quality threshold and the strictest error-elimination algorithm. Lower-bound total TCR beta diversity was estimated with a nonparametric unseen species model using Euler transformation. TCRdb trimmed the raw reads at Q25, called clones with MiXCR and kept productive beta chains. Identical CDR3 protein sequences are pooled into one entry, listed with their most common genes and DNA. In this record, the V and J calls reflect TCRdb's handling and not the investigators' own analysis. The sample table shows about 540,000 distinct CDR3 sequences, and around 24% are seen once. The ten largest clones represent roughly 10% of the sample.

Spanning cysteine to phenylalanine, the CDR3 consists of 15 amino acids. Kept here is only the CDR3 DNA, which spans 45 bases and is read in frame from base 1. Per the germline V gene (reference sequence), MNHNY is the CDR1 and SVGAGI is the CDR2. Ends trimmed: V by 6 bases, J by 7 bases; bases unmatched to a gene: 11. The data were also submitted as part of a second study, on T cells of mothers and their children. That second publication adds: Donors were nine systemically healthy Caucasian individuals: three mothers and their six children. cDNA synthesis used all of the extracted RNA, with roughly 1.5 ug of RNA in each 15 ul reaction. In the second PCR, the M1S primer introduced both the sample barcodes and 2-4 random nucleotides. More than 9.5 million TCR beta CDR3 reads were obtained from each mother, and about 3 million reads were obtained from each child. Thymic selection shapes the output of TCR recombination in a similar way in related and unrelated pairs, and inherited differences have a minor effect. Normalized repertoire overlap in related mother-child pairs was always slightly higher than in unrelated mother-child pairs, but the difference was never significant. No persistent microchimeric T cell clones were detected, at a sensitivity of roughly 99 clones per million clonotypes. The study used deep NGS to compare TCR beta repertoires of mothers and children, seeking features distinguishing related mother-child pairs from unrelated individuals. The mean age was around 40 +/- 4 years for the mothers and approximately 11 +/- 4 years for the children. After adapters were ligated using NEBNext reagents, the libraries underwent 100+100 nt paired-end sequencing on an Illumina HiSeq 2000. To prevent cross-contamination, the mother and child libraries were prepared one month apart and sequenced in separate runs. Between roughly 500,000 and 2,100,000 distinct TCR beta clonotypes were identified per donor. Naive TCR beta clonotypes were estimated from low-frequency clonotypes matched to each donor's FACS-determined naive share, without sorting.

This receptor chain uses TRBV6-6 and TRBJ2-1, with 8 bases matching TRBD2. The sequence was collected from a boy between 10 and 17 years old in good health. The sequenced sample consisted of blood. The CDR3 loop reads CASSPTGGGRNEQFF. The DNA is TGTGCCAGCAGCCCGACCGGCGGGGGGCGGAATGAGCAGTTCTTC.